The clone carrying this T cell receptor (beta chain) has only a few counts. The target antigen is unknown. This sample stems from a study of beta chain features in type 1 diabetes. Findings of the study overall: Type 1 diabetes patients had VDJ junctions that carried fewer insertions and more deletions.

The germline gives CDR1 SGHKS, CDR2 YYEKEE (reference sequence). The CDR3 runs 13 residues. V was shortened by 4 bases and J by 5 bases, with 12 bases between the two germline ends. What was sequenced were expressed TCRB transcripts, since all of the isolated RNA had been reverse transcribed. Generated by immunoSEQ multiplex PCR, the TCRdb table keeps only in-frame clones and is missing some. The profile shows about 270,000 clones, approximately 14% of them singletons. Input material: naive CD4+ T cells from blood. The receptor comes from a woman in her thirties or forties in good health. This chain links TRBV5-5 with TRBJ2-5; D gene unclear. DNA for the CDR3: TGTGCCAGCAGCGAGACACTTACTGAGACCCAGTACTTC. Protein sequence: CASSETLTETQYF. Looking up the rest from reference TRBV5-5 and TRBJ2-5 gives the full variable domain: DAGVTQSPTHLIKTRGQQVTLRCSPISGHKSVSWYQQVLGQGPQFIFQYYEKEERGRGNFPDRFSARQFPNYSSELNVNALLLGDSALYLCASSETLTETQYFGPGTRLLVL.